A selection of T cell receptor beta chains follows, all from one sample in a study of T cells in narcolepsy. The method was immunoSEQ multiplex PCR; TCRdb's version includes in-frame clones alone and lacks a portion of them. The sample lists 25,000 to 35,000 clones; around 86% were seen once. Material for sequencing was CD45RA- memory CD4+ T cells from PBMCs. These receptors all stem from a human donor with narcolepsy. CDR3s include the opening cysteine and the closing phenylalanine or tryptophan. The D gene is left open where the match is weak. Not all rows give a size; the values are once, few, many and, for expanded clones, a class.

j_call clone_size d_call v_call cdr3_nt cdr3_aa
TRBJ1-2 . . TRBV10-3 TGTGCCTTTCAGGACAGATCTACTAGGGATGGCTACACCTTC CAFQDRSTRDGYTF
TRBJ1-2 . . TRBV5-1 TGCGCCAGCAGCTTGGAGGGTGTTGGCTACACCTTC CASSLEGVGYTF
TRBJ2-3 . . TRBV13 TGTGCCAGCAGCTCGCGGGGGCCCCGCACAGATACGCAGTATTTT CASSSRGPRTDTQYF
TRBJ2-2 medium-sized . TRBV6-1 TGTGCCAGCAGAGACACCGACTCCACCGGGGAGCTGTTTTTT CASRDTDSTGELFF
TRBJ1-5 . TRBD1 TRBV7-2 TGTGCCAGCAGCTTAGTGGGGGACAGGGTCCAGCCCCAGCATTTT CASSLVGDRVQPQHF
TRBJ1-2 . TRBD1 TRBV25-1 TGTGCCAGCAGTAAATTCACCGGGACAGGGTCGTCACGGGGCTACACCTTC CASSKFTGTGSSRGYTF
TRBJ1-3 . TRBD1 TRBV9 TGTGCCAGCAGCGCGGAGCCTTGGACAGGGGGGTCTGGAAACACCATATATTTT CASSAEPWTGGSGNTIYF
TRBJ2-1 . TRBD2 TRBV6-4 TGTGCCAGGAGGATCCTAGCGGGGGGACCCGACTACAATGAGCAGTTCTTC CARRILAGGPDYNEQFF
TRBJ1-2 . . TRBV27 TGTGCCAGCAGTTCCGCATCGGGATCCTCCTCTGGCTACACCTTC CASSSASGSSSGYTF
TRBJ1-6 . . TRBV18 TGTGCCAGCTCACCAAGTCCTCGGGGGGCGAATTCACCCCTCCACTTT CASSPSPRGANSPLHF
TRBJ1-2 . . TRBV7-8 TGTGCCAGCAGCTTATTCACAGGGCCTTTGGGCTACACCTTC CASSLFTGPLGYTF
TRBJ2-7 . . TRBV5-1 TGCGCCAGCAGCTTGGCCACTATGGCGAACAGGGCTCCCTACGAGCAGTACTTC CASSLATMANRAPYEQYF
TRBJ2-2 . TRBD2 TRBV5-1 TGCGCCAGCAGCTTTGGGAGGGTGAACACCGGGGAGCTGTTTTTT CASSFGRVNTGELFF
TRBJ2-3 . . TRBV7-2 TGTGCCAGCAGCTTAGAGCTCATTAGAGATACGCAGTATTTT CASSLELIRDTQYF
TRBJ1-1 few . TRBV2 TGTGCCAGCATCGAAGGTGAAGATGAAGCTTTCTTT CASIEGEDEAFF
TRBJ2-3 . . TRBV18 TGTGCCAGCTCACCAGGAGCTAGCACAGATACGCGGTATTTT CASSPGASTDTRYF
TRBJ2-3 once . TRBV5-6 TGTGCCAGCACAGAGCCAATTACAGATACGCAGTATTTT CASTEPITDTQYF
TRBJ1-2 . . TRBV5-1 TGCGCCAGCAGCTTGAGGGCTAACTATGGCTACACCTTC CASSLRANYGYTF
TRBJ1-6 few . TRBV14 TGTGCCAGCAGCCAAGGCGGGAGCTCCTATAATTCACCCCTCCACTTT CASSQGGSSYNSPLHF
TRBJ1-6 . . TRBV30 TGTGCCTGGGCCCGGACAGATAATTCACCCCTCCACTTT CAWARTDNSPLHF
TRBJ1-1 . . TRBV18 TGTGCCAGCTCACCCTACGGGGGAGGGAACACTGAAGCTTTCTTT CASSPYGGGNTEAFF
TRBJ2-1 . TRBD2 TRBV9 TGTGCCAGCAGCGGGGTCGCGGGGGGCCCGAACAATGAGCAGTTCTTC CASSGVAGGPNNEQFF
TRBJ1-1 few . TRBV6-1 TGTGCCAGCAGGGCAGGGTATTACACTGAAGCTTTCTTT CASRAGYYTEAFF
TRBJ1-1 . TRBD1 TRBV7-3 TGTGCCAGCAGCTCTACAGGGGCGGGTAGGGACACTGAAGCTTTCTTT CASSSTGAGRDTEAFF
TRBJ2-1 few . TRBV7-2 TGTGCCAGCAGCTTAGAAGGCGGGGTTTACAATGAGCAGTTCTTC CASSLEGGVYNEQFF
TRBJ2-2 . TRBD1 TRBV6-6 TGTGCCAGCAGTTCCAGGGACAGCCAAAACACCGGGGAGCTGTTTTTT CASSSRDSQNTGELFF
TRBJ1-6 . TRBD1 TRBV5-1 TGCGCCAGCAGCCTCCGGGACAGGGGTGATTCACCCCTCCACTTT CASSLRDRGDSPLHF
TRBJ2-7 . TRBD2 TRBV6-1 TGTGCCAGCAGTGTTGCACCAGCGGGGGGACTCTACGAGCAGTACTTC CASSVAPAGGLYEQYF
TRBJ1-2 few TRBD1 TRBV28 TGTGCCACCGGAGGACAGGGTCTTGTCTATGGCTACACCTTC CATGGQGLVYGYTF
TRBJ2-2 . . TRBV19 TGTGCCAGTACCCAGACCAGGGGGAGGGTCGCCGGGGAGCTGTTTTTT CASTQTRGRVAGELFF
TRBJ1-2 . . TRBV4-3 TGCGCCAGCAGCCAAGGGGACTATGGCTACACCTTC CASSQGDYGYTF
TRBJ2-3 few . TRBV14 TGTGCCAGCAGCCAAGTAGTCGGTGTCTATACGCAGTATTTT CASSQVVGVYTQYF
TRBJ1-1 . . TRBV5-5 TGTGCCAGCAGCTTGGAGAGGTATCGGACTGAAGCTTTCTTT CASSLERYRTEAFF
TRBJ1-2 . . TRBV19 TGTGCCAGTAGAGAACAGTATGGCTACACCTTC CASREQYGYTF
TRBJ1-2 . . TRBV6-1 TGTGCCAGCAGTAAGGCAGCTAACTATGGCTACACCTTC CASSKAANYGYTF
TRBJ1-3 . . TRBV4-1 TGCGCCAGCAGCCAAGGGCAGTTTATTCAACACCGCTCTGGAAACACCATATATTTT CASSQGQFIQHRSGNTIYF
TRBJ1-6 few . TRBV5-6 TGTGCCAGCTGCCACAGGGCGGGGAATTCACCCCTCCACTTT CASCHRAGNSPLHF
TRBJ2-5 . . TRBV19 TGTGCCAGTAGTCAGAAAGCGGGCTTGGGCGTCGAGACCCAGTACTTC CASSQKAGLGVETQYF
TRBJ1-1 few TRBD1 TRBV9 TGTGCCAGCAGACCCTCGACAGGGCCTGAAGCTTTCTTT CASRPSTGPEAFF
TRBJ1-3 . TRBD1 TRBV6-5 TGTGCCAGCAGTTACTCGGGACAGTCTGGAAACACCATATATTTT CASSYSGQSGNTIYF
TRBJ1-2 . . TRBV14 TGTGCCAGCAGCTCCGGGACACCCTATGGCTACACCTTC CASSSGTPYGYTF
TRBJ2-3 . TRBD2 TRBV5-5 TGTGCCAGCAGCCCAAGCAGGCTAGCGGGGGGGCCCGATACGCAGTATTTT CASSPSRLAGGPDTQYF
TRBJ1-2 . . TRBV10-3 TGTGCCATCAGTGAGGGGCAGGGACACTTTGCTAGGGCCTTC CAISEGQGHFARAF
TRBJ1-2 once . TRBV29-1 TGCAGCGTTGAAAAGGTCTATGGCTACACCTTC CSVEKVYGYTF
TRBJ1-5 . TRBD1 TRBV19 TGTGCCAGTAGTACGAGGACAGGTAATCGTCAGCCCCAGCATTTT CASSTRTGNRQPQHF
TRBJ1-2 . . TRBV7-2 TGTGCCAGCAGCTTACGGACTGGGACATCCGGTGGCTACACCTTC CASSLRTGTSGGYTF
TRBJ2-2 . . TRBV15 TGTGCCACCAGCAGAGATCCGCGGCAGGGCGGCACCGGGGAGCTGTTTTTT CATSRDPRQGGTGELFF
TRBJ2-2 . . TRBV5-6 TGTGCCAGCAGCTTGGGGGTCAACACCGGGGAGCTGTTTTTT CASSLGVNTGELFF
TRBJ2-7 . TRBD1 TRBV5-5 TGTGCCAGCAGCCAAGGACAGGGAAGGGGCTACGAGCAGTACTTC CASSQGQGRGYEQYF
TRBJ1-1 few . TRBV6-4 TGTGCCAGCAGTGACCCCCGCCAGGGAGCTTTCTTT CASSDPRQGAFF
TRBJ2-7 . . TRBV11-2 TGTGCCAGCAGTTTTCAGGCCTACGAGCAGTACTTC CASSFQAYEQYF
TRBJ2-5 . . TRBV5-1 TGCGCCAGCAGCCCCTTGTCGGGACTGGAGACCCAGTACTTC CASSPLSGLETQYF
TRBJ1-1 . TRBD1 TRBV7-6 TGTGCCAGCAGCTTAGAGGGGGCGCGGAACACTGAAGCTTTCTTT CASSLEGARNTEAFF